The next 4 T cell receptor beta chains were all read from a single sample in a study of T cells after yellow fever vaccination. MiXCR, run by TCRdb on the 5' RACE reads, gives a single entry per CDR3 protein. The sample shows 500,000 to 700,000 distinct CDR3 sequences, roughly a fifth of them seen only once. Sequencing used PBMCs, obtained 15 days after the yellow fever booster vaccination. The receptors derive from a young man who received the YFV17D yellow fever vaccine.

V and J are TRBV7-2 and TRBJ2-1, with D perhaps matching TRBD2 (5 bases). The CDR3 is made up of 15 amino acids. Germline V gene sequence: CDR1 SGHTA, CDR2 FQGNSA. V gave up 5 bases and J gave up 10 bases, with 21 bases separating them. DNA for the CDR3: TGTGCCAGCAGCACCCCGACTAAAAGTGCAAAGGAGCAGTTCTTC. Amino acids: CASSTPTKSAKEQFF.

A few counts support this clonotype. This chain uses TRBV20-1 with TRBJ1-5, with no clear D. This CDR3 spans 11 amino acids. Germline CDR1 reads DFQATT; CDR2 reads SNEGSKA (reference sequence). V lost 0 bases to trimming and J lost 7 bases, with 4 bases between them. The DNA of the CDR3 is TGCAGTGCTAGAGACAGCCAGCCCCAGCATTTT. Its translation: CSARDSQPQHF.

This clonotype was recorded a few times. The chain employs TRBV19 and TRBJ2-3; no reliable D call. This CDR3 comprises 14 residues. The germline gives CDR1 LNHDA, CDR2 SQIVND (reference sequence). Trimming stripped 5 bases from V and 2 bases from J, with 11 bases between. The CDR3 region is CASSYVPDTDTQYF. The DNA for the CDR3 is TGTGCCAGTAGTTATGTTCCAGACACAGATACGCAGTATTTT.

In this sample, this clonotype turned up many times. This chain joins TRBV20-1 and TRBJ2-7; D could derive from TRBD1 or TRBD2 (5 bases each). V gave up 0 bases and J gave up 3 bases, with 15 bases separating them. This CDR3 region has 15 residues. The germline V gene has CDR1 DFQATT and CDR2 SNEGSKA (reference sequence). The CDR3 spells CSARDRARGVYEQYF. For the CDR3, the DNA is TGCAGTGCTAGAGATAGGGCGAGAGGGGTCTACGAGCAGTACTTC.